This T cell receptor (beta chain) is from a study of T cell responses to AZD1222 COVID-19 vaccine. V dropped 5 bases and J dropped 10 bases, with 15 bases sitting between them. The CDR3 covers 13 residues. Germline assignment: CDR1 SGHTA and CDR2 FQGTGA. Generated by immunoSEQ multiplex PCR, the TCRdb table keeps only in-frame clones and is missing some. The table records about 130,000 clones, 70% to 90% of them present only once. The chain has TRBV7-3 and TRBJ2-1, with TRBD1 as a possible D gene (5 bases). The source of this sequence is an adult in good health. The sample in question was peripheral blood, obtained on day 0 of AZD1222 vaccination. The CDR3 protein is CASSPMGLHEQFF. CDR3 coding DNA: TGTGCCAGCAGCCCTATGGGGCTACACGAGCAGTTCTTC.